This TCR beta chain was observed in a study of blood T cell repertoires in COVID-19. Study-wide background: The United States, Italy and Spain were the sources of the acute and convalescent COVID-19 samples. Sources were T cells, B-cell-depleted T cells, or PBMCs; the material itself was cDNA or gDNA.

A single count supports this clone. Produced via immunoSEQ multiplex PCR; TCRdb's table is partial and in-frame only. The sample comprises 170,000 or so clones, 84% of which are singletons, and 13% to 15% rests with the top ten. Germline V gives CDR1 GTSNPN, CDR2 SVGIG (reference sequence). The CDR3 runs 16 residues. V was clipped by 5 bases and J by 3 bases, with 20 bases between them. The sequenced sample consisted of peripheral blood. The chain joins TRBV30 to TRBJ1-5; D may be TRBD1 (6 bases). This receptor was obtained from a man aged 18 to 29 with active or convalescent COVID-19. The CDR3 DNA reads TGTGCCTGGCCCCCCCGGGACCGGGACAACAATCAGCCCCAGCATTTT. It is translated as CAWPPRDRDNNQPQHF.